The entry below gives a single TCR beta chain sequence along with its context. This sample was included in a study of blood T cells in healthy people across ages. The CDR3 runs to 17 residues. Germline lookup yields CDR1 SGHVS and CDR2 FQNEAQ. Trimming left V 4 bases short and J 0 bases short, with 16 bases between. Through a sample-barcoded 5' primer and a J-beta primer mix, a second PCR was run for roughly 6 to 12 cycles. TCRdb independently ran MiXCR on the 5' RACE reads; one entry per CDR3 protein. The table records more than 900,000 distinct CDR3 sequences, approximately 26% of them present only once. These records were also assigned to another study, of T cells of mothers and their children.

This sequence originates from a girl between 2 and 10 years old in good health. The rearrangement links TRBV7-8 to TRBJ1-5; D gene uncertain. The specimen was blood. CDR3 sequence (DNA): TGTGCCAGCAGCTCCCCCGGCGGGCGTTATAGCAATCAGCCCCAGCATTTT. It translates to CASSSPGGRYSNQPQHF.